A single sample is the source of the 18 T cell receptor beta chains below, sequenced in a study of blood T cells in healthy people across ages. Alongside a J-beta primer mix, a sample-barcoded 5' primer served in a second PCR lasting about 7 to 11 cycles. TCRdb ran MiXCR on the 5' RACE reads and lists one entry per CDR3 protein. The sample has 1.8 million or so distinct CDR3 sequences, approximately 39% seen once. The sequenced sample consisted of blood. All receptors derive from a human donor in good health.

This chain joins TRBV27 and TRBJ2-6; D is ambiguous. The V gene's germline CDR1 is MNHEY and CDR2 SMNVEV (reference sequence). The CDR3 runs 16 residues. V shed 4 bases and J shed 0 bases, with 10 bases lying between them. This chain's CDR3 is CASSSWPSSGANVLTF. The CDR3, as DNA: TGTGCCAGCAGTTCTTGGCCTAGCTCTGGGGCCAACGTCCTGACTTTC.

This sequence joins TRBV12-3 or TRBV12-4 and TRBJ1-1; TRBD1 matches at 8 bases. V was pared by 5 bases and J by 4 bases, with 3 bases of the junction left unmatched. This CDR3 spans 13 amino acids. CDR3 in amino acids: CASSPGGFTEAFF. The CDR3, as DNA: TGTGCCAGCAGTCCAGGGGGCTTCACTGAAGCTTTCTTT.

The genes are TRBV6-1 and TRBJ1-2; no firm D call. Trimming took off 6 bases at V and 7 bases at J, with 9 bases between the two ends. The CDR3 is made up of 11 amino acids. Germline CDR1 reads MNHNS; CDR2 reads SASEGT. The CDR3 sequence: CASRILGGYTF. The CDR3 nucleotides are TGTGCCAGCAGGATCCTGGGTGGCTACACCTTC.

This sequence joins TRBV9 and TRBJ2-6; D perhaps matches TRBD1 (5 bases). With 3 bases removed from V and 4 bases from J, the gap between germline ends came to 14 bases. CDR1 and CDR2 (germline): SGDLS, YYNGEE. The CDR3 length is 16 residues. CDR3 bases: TGTGCCAGCAGCGATCCTAGGGGCGGCGGGGCCAACGTCCTGACTTTC. The encoded protein is CASSDPRGGGANVLTF. Looking up the rest from reference TRBV9 and TRBJ2-6 gives the full variable domain: DSGVTQTPKHLITATGQRVTLRCSPRSGDLSVYWYQQSLDQGLQFLIQYYNGEERAKGNILERFSAQQFPDLHSELNLSSLELGDSALYFCASSDPRGGGANVLTFGAGSRLTVL.

The chain joins TRBV6-1 to TRBJ2-3; the match to TRBD2 covers 10 bases. The junction had 7 bases not matched to a gene; V was cut back by 8 bases and J by 2 bases. This CDR3 contains 15 residues. CDR1 MNHNS and CDR2 SASEGT come from the germline V gene. The CDR3 reads CASRPGTSVTDTQYF. DNA of the CDR3: TGTGCCAGCCGTCCCGGGACTAGCGTCACAGATACGCAGTATTTT.

V and J are TRBV20-1 and TRBJ2-1; 7 nucleotides line up with TRBD2. From germline, CDR1 is DFQATT and CDR2 SNEGSKA (reference sequence). The CDR3 is 16 residues long. This chain's CDR3 is CSTSRAGRRDYDEQFF. The CDR3 DNA reads as TGCTCCACCTCGAGAGCGGGGAGGAGGGATTATGATGAGCAGTTCTTC.

This chain links TRBV20-1 with TRBJ1-1, with 8 bases that match TRBD1. The germline V gene encodes CDR1 DFQATT and CDR2 SNEGSKA (reference sequence). The trim removed 6 bases at V and 5 bases at J, leaving 11 bases unmatched. This CDR3 is built from 14 residues. CDR3 DNA sequence: TGCAGTGCGGAGTCCGGACAGGGATGGACTGAAGCTTTCTTT. This codes for CSAESGQGWTEAFF.

This rearrangement joins TRBV12-3 or TRBV12-4 to TRBJ2-4, with 7 bases identical to TRBD1. The CDR3 length is 13 residues. V gave up 4 bases and J gave up 8 bases; unmatched junction bases: 5. In DNA form, the CDR3 reads TGTGCCAGCAGTTCGACAGGGCCAGACATTCAGTACTTC. Translated: CASSSTGPDIQYF.

The genes are TRBV7-6 and TRBJ2-1; D not resolved. The V and J ends lost 1 base and 3 bases respectively, with 16 bases between them. The CDR3 spans 17 residues. The germline V gene encodes CDR1 SGHVS and CDR2 FNYEAQ. The CDR3 sequence is CASSLGHTRANYNEQFF. The CDR3 DNA is TGTGCCAGCAGCTTAGGCCACACAAGGGCCAACTACAATGAGCAGTTCTTC.

The chain links TRBV12-3 or TRBV12-4 to TRBJ1-2; weak D call: TRBD1 (6 bases). Trimming stripped 5 bases from V and 8 bases from J, with 21 bases between. The CDR3 covers 15 residues. CDR3 sequence reads: CASSERGARLRGYTF. CDR3 DNA: TGTGCCAGCAGTGAGAGGGGGGCCCGTCTTCGGGGCTACACCTTC.

This clonotype was found a few times. The genes are TRBV24-1 and TRBJ2-7, with TRBD2 matching over 10 bases. Germline V gene lookup returns CDR1 KGHDR and CDR2 SFDVKD. The V segment lost 6 bases and the J segment 6 bases; nucleotides outside the gene matches: 7. The CDR3 runs to 14 residues. CDR3: CATSLSGGASEQYF. The CDR3 DNA is TGTGCCACCAGTTTGAGCGGGGGGGCCTCCGAGCAGTACTTC.

The chain employs TRBV2 and TRBJ2-7; TRBD2 is a possible D gene (6 bases). The CDR3 has 11 amino acids. From germline, CDR1 is SNHLY and CDR2 FYNNEI. V shed 5 bases and J shed 9 bases, with 11 bases lying between them. CDR3 residues: CASSKWGVQYF. The CDR3 DNA reads as TGTGCCAGCAGTAAGTGGGGGGTGCAGTACTTC. Full variable domain (rest looked up from reference TRBV2 and TRBJ2-7): EPEVTQTPSHQVTQMGQEVILRCVPISNHLYFYWYRQILGQKVEFLVSFYNNEISEKSEIFDDQFSVERPDGSNFTLKIRSTKLEDSAMYFCASSKWGVQYFGPGTRLTVT.

V gene TRBV6-2 or TRBV6-3 combines with J gene TRBJ2-5, with TRBD2 identical over 10 bases. Looked up from germline, CDR1 is MNHEY and CDR2 is SVGEGT. The CDR3 runs to 19 residues. Trimming cost V 0 bases and J 4 bases; bases outside gene matches: 14. The CDR3 DNA sequence: TGTGCCAGCAGTTACTCGATGGGCGCGAGCGGGGGGGATCGAGAGACCCAGTACTTC. This sequence encodes CASSYSMGASGGDRETQYF.

The chain combines TRBV11-2 with TRBJ2-1, with TRBD2 matching over 8 bases. Germline V lookup: CDR1 SGHAT, CDR2 FQNNGV. V shed 4 bases, J shed 6 bases, and the junction held 5 bases outside the gene matches. The CDR3 length is 14 residues. CDR3 in amino acids: CASSWRLAGNEQFF. The CDR3 nucleotides read TGTGCCAGCAGCTGGAGGCTAGCGGGCAATGAGCAGTTCTTC.

V usage is TRBV4-2 and J usage is TRBJ2-3, with D unresolved. The V gene's germline CDR1 is LGHNA and CDR2 YNFKEQ. This CDR3 comprises 15 residues. The V and J ends lost 0 bases and 2 bases respectively, with 9 bases between them. The CDR3 region is CASSQDFTSTDTQYF. Here the CDR3 DNA reads TGTGCCAGCAGCCAAGATTTTACCTCCACAGATACGCAGTATTTT.

This clonotype was picked up many times. The genes are TRBV20-1 and TRBJ2-1, with D unresolved. In germline, CDR1 is DFQATT, CDR2 SNEGSKA (reference sequence). The CDR3 covers 15 residues. Trimming pared 0 bases from V and 7 bases from J, leaving 16 bases between. CDR3 region: CSARDAASTKNEQFF. CDR3 DNA: TGCAGTGCTAGAGATGCGGCTAGTACTAAGAATGAGCAGTTCTTC.

The V gene is TRBV4-3, the J gene TRBJ2-1, with 7 bases that match TRBD2. CDR1 and CDR2 (germline): LGHNA, YSLEER. The CDR3 length is 15 residues. After removal of 4 bases from V and 2 bases from J, the junction contained 5 bases not matched to a gene. CDR3 DNA: TGCGCCAGCAGCCTCGCGGGGACTACCTACAATGAGCAGTTCTTC. It codes for CASSLAGTTYNEQFF.

V and J are TRBV7-9 and TRBJ2-6; D is tentatively TRBD1 or TRBD2 (5 bases each). Trimming removed 5 bases from V and 1 base from J, with 15 bases in between. The germline V gene has CDR1 SEHNR and CDR2 FQNEAQ (reference sequence). CDR3 length: 17 amino acids. The CDR3 region is CASSIRGRLSGANVLTF. DNA of the CDR3: TGTGCCAGCAGCATCCGGGGCCGGCTATCTGGGGCCAACGTCCTGACTTTC.